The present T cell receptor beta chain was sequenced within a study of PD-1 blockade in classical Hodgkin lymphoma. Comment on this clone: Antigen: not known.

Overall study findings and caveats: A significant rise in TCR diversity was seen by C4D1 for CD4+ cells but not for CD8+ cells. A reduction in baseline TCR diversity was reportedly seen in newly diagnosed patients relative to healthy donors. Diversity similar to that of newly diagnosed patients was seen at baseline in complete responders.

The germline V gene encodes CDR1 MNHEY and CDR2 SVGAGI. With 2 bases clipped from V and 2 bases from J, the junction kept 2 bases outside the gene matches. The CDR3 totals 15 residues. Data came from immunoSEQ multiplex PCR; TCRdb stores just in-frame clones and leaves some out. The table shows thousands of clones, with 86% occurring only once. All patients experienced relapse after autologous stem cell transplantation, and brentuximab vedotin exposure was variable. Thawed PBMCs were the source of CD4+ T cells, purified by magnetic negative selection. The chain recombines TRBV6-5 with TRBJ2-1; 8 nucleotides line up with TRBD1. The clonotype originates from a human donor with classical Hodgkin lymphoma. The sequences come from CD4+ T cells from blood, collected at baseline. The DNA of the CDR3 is TGTGCCAGCAGTTACGGACAGGGCCCCTACAATGAGCAGTTCTTC. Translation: CASSYGQGPYNEQFF.